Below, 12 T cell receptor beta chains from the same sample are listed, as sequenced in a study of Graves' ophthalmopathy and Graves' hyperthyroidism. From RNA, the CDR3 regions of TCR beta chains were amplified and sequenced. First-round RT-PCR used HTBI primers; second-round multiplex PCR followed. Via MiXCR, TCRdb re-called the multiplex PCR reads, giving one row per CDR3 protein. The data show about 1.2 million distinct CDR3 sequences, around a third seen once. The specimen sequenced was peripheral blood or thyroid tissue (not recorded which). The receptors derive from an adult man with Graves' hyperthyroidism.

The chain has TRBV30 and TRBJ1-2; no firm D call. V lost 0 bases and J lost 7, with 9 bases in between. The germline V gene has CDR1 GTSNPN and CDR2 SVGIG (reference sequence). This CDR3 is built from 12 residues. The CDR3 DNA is TGTGCCTGGAGTGTAGGAGCCTCTGGCTACACCTTC. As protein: CAWSVGASGYTF.

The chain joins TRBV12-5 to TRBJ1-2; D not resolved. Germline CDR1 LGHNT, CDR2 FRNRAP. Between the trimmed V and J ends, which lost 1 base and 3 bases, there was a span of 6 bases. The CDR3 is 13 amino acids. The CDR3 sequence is CASGLAGHYGYTF. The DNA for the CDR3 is TGTGCTAGTGGTTTGGCAGGACACTATGGCTACACCTTC.

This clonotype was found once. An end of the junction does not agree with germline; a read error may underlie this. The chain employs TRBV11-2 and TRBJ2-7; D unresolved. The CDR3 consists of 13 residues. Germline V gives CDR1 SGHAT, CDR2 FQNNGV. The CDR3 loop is CASSPWSSCEQYF. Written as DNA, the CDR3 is TGTGCCAGCAGCCCGTGGAGCTCCTGCGAGCAGTACTTC. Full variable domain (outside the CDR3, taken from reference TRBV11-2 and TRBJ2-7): EAGVAQSPRYKIIEKRQSVAFWCNPISGHATLYWYQQILGQGPKLLIQFQNNGVVDDSQLPKDRFSAERLKGVDSTLKIQPAKLEDSAVYLCASSPWSSCEQYFGPGTRLTVT.

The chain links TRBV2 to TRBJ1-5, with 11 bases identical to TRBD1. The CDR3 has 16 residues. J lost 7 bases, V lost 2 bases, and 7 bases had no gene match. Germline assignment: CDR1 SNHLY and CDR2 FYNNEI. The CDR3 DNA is TGTGCCAGCAGTGAAAATGGACAGGGGGCAGGCCAGCCCCAGCATTTT. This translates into CASSENGQGAGQPQHF.

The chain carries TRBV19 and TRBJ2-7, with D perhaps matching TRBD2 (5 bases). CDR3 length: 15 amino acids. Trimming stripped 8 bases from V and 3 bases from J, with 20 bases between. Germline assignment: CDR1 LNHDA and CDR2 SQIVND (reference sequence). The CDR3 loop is CASSFSGSLVYEQYF. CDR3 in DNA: TGTGCCAGTTCATTCTCGGGGTCACTAGTCTACGAGCAGTACTTC.

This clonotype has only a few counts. The chain's CDR3 is CASSERAGDSSGSPLHF. The CDR3 bases are TGTGCCAGCAGTGAAAGGGCCGGGGACAGTTCAGGTTCACCCCTCCACTTT. V is TRBV25-1 and J is TRBJ1-6, with TRBD1 matching 7 bases. The CDR3 runs to 17 residues. Looked up from germline, CDR1 is MGHDK and CDR2 is SYGVNS. V was clipped by 2 bases and J by 9 bases; unmatched bases: 13.

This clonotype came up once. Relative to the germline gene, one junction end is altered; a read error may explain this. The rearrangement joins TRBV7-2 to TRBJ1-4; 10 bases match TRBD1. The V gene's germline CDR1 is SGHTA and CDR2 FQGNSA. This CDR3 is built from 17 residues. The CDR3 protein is CASGLGQGMGTNEKLFF. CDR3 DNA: TGTGCCAGCGGCTTGGGACAGGGGATGGGCACTAATGAAAAACTGTTTTTT. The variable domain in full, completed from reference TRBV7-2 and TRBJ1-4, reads GAGVSQSPSNKVTEKGKDVELRCDPISGHTALYWYRQSLGQGLEFLIYFQGNSAPDKSGLPSDRFSAERTGGSVSTLTIQRTQQEDSAVYLCASGLGQGMGTNEKLFFGSGTQLSVL.

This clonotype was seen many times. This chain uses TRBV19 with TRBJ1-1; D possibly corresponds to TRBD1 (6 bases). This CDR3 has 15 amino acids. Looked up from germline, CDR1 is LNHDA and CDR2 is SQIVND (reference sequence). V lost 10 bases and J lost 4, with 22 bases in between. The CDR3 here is CATTRDLGGGTEAFF. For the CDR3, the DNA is TGTGCCACCACCCGGGACCTAGGGGGGGGCACTGAAGCTTTCTTT.

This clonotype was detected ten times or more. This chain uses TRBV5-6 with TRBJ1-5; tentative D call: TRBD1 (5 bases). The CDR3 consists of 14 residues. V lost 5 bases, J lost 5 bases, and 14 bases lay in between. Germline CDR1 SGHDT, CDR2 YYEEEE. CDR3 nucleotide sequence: TGTGCCAGCAGTTCGGGGACGGGATATCAGCCCCAGCATTTT. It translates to CASSSGTGYQPQHF.

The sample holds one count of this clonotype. The CDR3 DNA sequence: TGCAGTGCTAGAGTTGGACATCGGCATTCACCCCTCCACTTT. This encodes CSARVGHRHSPLHF. The V call is TRBV20-1, the J call TRBJ1-6; TRBD1 is a possible D gene (5 bases). Looked up from germline, CDR1 is DFQATT and CDR2 is SNEGSKA (reference sequence). V was pared by 1 base and J by 8 bases, with 12 bases between. CDR3 length: 14 residues.

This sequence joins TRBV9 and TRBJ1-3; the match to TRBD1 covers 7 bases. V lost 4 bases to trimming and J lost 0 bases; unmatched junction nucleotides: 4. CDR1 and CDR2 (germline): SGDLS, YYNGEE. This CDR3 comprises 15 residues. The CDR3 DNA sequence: TGTGCCAGCAGCTCCAGGGGGAACTCTGGAAACACCATATATTTT. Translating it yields CASSSRGNSGNTIYF.

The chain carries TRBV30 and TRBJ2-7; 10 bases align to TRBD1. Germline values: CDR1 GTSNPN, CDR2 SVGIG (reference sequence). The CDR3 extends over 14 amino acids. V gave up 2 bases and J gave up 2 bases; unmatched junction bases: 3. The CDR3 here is CAWSIGTGAYEQYF. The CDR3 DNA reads TGTGCCTGGAGTATTGGGACAGGGGCCTACGAGCAGTACTTC.